The sequence of this T cell receptor beta chain was determined in a study of cytomegalovirus exposure and HLA in healthy donors. About the research overall: The 120 or so validation repertoires used a platform that matched the one used for the roughly 700 first-cohort repertoires, as a later analysis reported.

Whole-study findings and limits: Per published reports, the classifier diagnosed cytomegalovirus status with high specificity and sensitivity. TCR beta chains numbering 150 to 200 were designated cytomegalovirus-associated.

CDR3 length: 16 residues. V lost 6 bases, J lost 5 bases, and 12 bases stayed unmatched. In germline, CDR1 is MNHEY, CDR2 SMNVEV (reference sequence). As regards this clone: As yet, its antigen is unknown.

Method: immunoSEQ multiplex PCR; TCRdb's copy keeps in-frame clones and lacks some. The sample shows approximately 160,000 clones, roughly nine tenths of them seen only once. This receptor was identified in a woman in her late teens or twenties in good health and CMV-seropositive. The chain links TRBV27 to TRBJ1-4, with 7 bases lining up with TRBD1. Sequencing was performed on PBMCs. This CDR3 is CASSRRQGSGNEKLFF. DNA of the CDR3: TGTGCCAGCAGCCGAAGACAGGGATCAGGGAATGAAAAACTGTTTTTT. Full variable domain (missing parts from reference TRBV27 and TRBJ1-4): EAQVTQNPRYLITVTGKKLTVTCSQNMNHEYMSWYRQDPGLGLRQIYYSMNVEVTDKGDVPEGYKVSRKEKRNFPLILESPSPNQTSLYFCASSRRQGSGNEKLFFGSGTQLSVL.